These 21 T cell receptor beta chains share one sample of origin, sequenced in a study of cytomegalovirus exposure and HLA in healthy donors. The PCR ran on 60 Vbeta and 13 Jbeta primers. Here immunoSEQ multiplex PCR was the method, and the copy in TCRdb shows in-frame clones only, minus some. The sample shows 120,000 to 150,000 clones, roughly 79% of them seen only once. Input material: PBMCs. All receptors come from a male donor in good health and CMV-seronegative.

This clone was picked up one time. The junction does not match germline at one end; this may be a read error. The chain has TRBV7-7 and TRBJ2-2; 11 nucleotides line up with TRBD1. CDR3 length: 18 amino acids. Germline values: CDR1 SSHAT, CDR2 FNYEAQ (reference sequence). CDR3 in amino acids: CASSSRRPGQGVAGELFF. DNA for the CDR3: TGTGCTAGCAGCTCGCGAAGACCGGGACAGGGGGTTGCCGGGGAGCTGTTTTTT.

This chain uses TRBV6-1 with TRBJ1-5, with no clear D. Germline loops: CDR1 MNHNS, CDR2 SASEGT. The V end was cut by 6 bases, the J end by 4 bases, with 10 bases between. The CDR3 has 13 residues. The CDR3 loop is CASSLTENQPQHF. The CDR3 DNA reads TGTGCCAGCAGCCTAACAGAGAATCAGCCCCAGCATTTT.

The CDR3 is CASSLFSLLDGELFF. The CDR3 nucleotides are TGTGCCAGCAGCTTGTTCTCCCTTTTAGACGGGGAGCTGTTTTTT. The gene calls are TRBV5-6 and TRBJ2-2; D gene uncertain. Germline assignment: CDR1 SGHDT and CDR2 YYEEEE. With 1 base removed from V and 7 bases from J, the gap between germline ends came to 14 bases. This CDR3 comprises 15 residues.

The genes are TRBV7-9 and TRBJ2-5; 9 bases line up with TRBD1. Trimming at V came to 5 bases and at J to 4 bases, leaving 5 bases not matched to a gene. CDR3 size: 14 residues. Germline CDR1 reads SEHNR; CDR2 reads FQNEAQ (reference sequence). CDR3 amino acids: CASSRGTGRETQYF. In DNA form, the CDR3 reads TGTGCCAGCAGCCGAGGGACAGGGAGAGAGACCCAGTACTTC. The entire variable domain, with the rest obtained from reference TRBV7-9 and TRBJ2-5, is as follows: DTGVSQNPRHKITKRGQNVTFRCDPISEHNRLYWYRQTLGQGPEFLTYFQNEAQLEKSRLLSDRFSAERPKGSFSTLEIQRTEQGDSAMYLCASSRGTGRETQYFGPGTRLLVL.

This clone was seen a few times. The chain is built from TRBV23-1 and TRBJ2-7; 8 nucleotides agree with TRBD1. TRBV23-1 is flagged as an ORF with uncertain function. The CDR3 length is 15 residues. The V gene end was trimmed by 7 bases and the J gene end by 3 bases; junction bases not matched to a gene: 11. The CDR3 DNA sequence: TGCGCCAGCACGACTAAATCAGGGGGCTACTACGAGCAGTACTTC. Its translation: CASTTKSGGYYEQYF.

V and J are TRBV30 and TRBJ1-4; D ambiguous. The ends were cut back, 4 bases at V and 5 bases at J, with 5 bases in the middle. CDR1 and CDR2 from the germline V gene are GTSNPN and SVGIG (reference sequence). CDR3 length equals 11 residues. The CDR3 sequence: CAWKRNEKLFF. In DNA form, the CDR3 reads TGTGCCTGGAAGAGAAATGAAAAACTGTTTTTT.

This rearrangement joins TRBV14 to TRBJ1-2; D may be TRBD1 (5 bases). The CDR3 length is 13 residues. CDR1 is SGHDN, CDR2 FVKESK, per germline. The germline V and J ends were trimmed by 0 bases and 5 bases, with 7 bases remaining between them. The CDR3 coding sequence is TGTGCCAGCAGCCAAGAGACAGTGTATGGCTACACCTTC. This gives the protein CASSQETVYGYTF.

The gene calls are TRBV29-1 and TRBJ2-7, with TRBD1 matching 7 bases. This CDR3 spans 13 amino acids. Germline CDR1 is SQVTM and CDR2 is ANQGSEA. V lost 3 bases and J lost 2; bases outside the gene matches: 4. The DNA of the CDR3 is TGCAGCGTTGAGGGGCAGGGGGCCTACGAGCAGTACTTC. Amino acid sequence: CSVEGQGAYEQYF.

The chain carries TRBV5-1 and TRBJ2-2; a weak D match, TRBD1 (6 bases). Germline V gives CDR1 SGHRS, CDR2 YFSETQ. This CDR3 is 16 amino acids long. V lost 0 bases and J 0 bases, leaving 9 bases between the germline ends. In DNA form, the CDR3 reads TGCGCCAGCAGCTTGGAAGCAGGGGCGAACACCGGGGAGCTGTTTTTT. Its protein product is CASSLEAGANTGELFF.

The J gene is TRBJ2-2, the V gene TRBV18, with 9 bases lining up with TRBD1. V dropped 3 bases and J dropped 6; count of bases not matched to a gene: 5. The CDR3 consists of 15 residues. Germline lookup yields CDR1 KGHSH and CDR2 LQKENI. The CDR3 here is CASSPPRQGAGELFF. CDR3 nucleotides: TGTGCCAGCTCACCTCCTCGACAGGGGGCCGGGGAGCTGTTTTTT.

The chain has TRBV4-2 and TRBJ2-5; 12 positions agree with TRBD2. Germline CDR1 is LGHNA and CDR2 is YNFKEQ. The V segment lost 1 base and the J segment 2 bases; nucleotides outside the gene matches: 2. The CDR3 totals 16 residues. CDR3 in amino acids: CASSQALAGGQETQYF. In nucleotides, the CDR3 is TGTGCCAGCAGCCAAGCGCTAGCGGGGGGGCAAGAGACCCAGTACTTC.

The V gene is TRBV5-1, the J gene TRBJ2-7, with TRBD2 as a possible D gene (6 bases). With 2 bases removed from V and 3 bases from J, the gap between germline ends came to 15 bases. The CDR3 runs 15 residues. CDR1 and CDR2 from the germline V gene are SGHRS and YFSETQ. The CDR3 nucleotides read TGCGCCAGCAGCTTCGCACTAGCCGGGGGCTACGAGCAGTACTTC. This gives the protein CASSFALAGGYEQYF.

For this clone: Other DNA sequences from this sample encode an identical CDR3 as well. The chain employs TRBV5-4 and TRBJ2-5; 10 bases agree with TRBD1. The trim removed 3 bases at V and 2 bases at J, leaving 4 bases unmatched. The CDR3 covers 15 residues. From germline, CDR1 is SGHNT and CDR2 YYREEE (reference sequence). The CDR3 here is CASSSGTGEQETQYF. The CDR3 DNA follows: TGTGCCAGCAGCTCTGGGACAGGGGAACAAGAGACCCAGTACTTC.

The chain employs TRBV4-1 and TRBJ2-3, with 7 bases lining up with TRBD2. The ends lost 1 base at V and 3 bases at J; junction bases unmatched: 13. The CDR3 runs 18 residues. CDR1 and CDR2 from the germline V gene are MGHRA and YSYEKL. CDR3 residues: CASSQVGGEVLGTDTQYF. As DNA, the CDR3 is TGCGCCAGCAGCCAAGTGGGAGGGGAGGTTTTGGGGACAGATACGCAGTATTTT.

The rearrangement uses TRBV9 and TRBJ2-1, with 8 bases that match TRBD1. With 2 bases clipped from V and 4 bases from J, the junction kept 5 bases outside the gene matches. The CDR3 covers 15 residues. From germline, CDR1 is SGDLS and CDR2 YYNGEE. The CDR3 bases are TGTGCCAGCAGCGTCCAGACAGGGGTGTACAATGAGCAGTTCTTC. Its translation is CASSVQTGVYNEQFF.

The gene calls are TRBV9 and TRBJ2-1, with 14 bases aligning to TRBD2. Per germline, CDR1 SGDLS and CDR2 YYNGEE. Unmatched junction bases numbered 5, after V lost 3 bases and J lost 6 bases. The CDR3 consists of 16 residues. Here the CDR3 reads CASSAPGLAGVNEQFF. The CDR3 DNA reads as TGTGCCAGCAGCGCGCCGGGACTAGCGGGAGTCAATGAGCAGTTCTTC.

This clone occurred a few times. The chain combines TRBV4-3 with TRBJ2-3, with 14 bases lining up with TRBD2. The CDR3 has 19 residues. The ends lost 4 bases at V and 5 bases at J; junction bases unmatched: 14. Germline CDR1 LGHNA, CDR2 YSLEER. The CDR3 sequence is CASSLSGLAGVLQGDTQYF. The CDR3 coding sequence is TGCGCCAGCAGCCTATCGGGACTAGCGGGGGTCCTCCAGGGAGATACGCAGTATTTT.

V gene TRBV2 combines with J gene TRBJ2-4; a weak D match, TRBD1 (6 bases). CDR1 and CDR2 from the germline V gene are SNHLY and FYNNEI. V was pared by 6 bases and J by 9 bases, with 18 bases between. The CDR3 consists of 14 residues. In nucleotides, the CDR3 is TGTGCCAGCAGGGAGAGGACCTTACAGGGCATTCAGTACTTC. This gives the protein CASRERTLQGIQYF.

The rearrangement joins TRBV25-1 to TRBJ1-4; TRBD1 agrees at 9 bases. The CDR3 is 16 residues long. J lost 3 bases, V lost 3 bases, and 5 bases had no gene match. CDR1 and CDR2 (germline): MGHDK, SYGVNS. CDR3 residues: CASSDEQGAANEKLFF. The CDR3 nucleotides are TGTGCCAGCAGTGACGAACAGGGGGCGGCTAATGAAAAACTGTTTTTT.

CDR3 nucleotide sequence: TGTGCCAGCAGATTTAGCGGGGTTACCAATTACAATGAGCAGTTCTTC. Translated: CASRFSGVTNYNEQFF. The rearrangement uses TRBV27 and TRBJ2-1; 8 nucleotides agree with TRBD2. Per the germline V gene, CDR1 is MNHEY and CDR2 is SMNVEV (reference sequence). The junction had 11 bases not matched to a gene; V was cut back by 6 bases and J by 4 bases. This CDR3 region has 16 residues.

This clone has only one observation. The CDR3 region is CASSGVQGHAEAFF. The CDR3, as DNA: TGTGCCAGCAGTGGCGTACAGGGTCACGCTGAAGCTTTCTTT. J is TRBJ1-1 and V is TRBV27, with a possible D match to TRBD1 (6 bases). Germline CDR1 and CDR2: MNHEY and SMNVEV (reference sequence). The CDR3 totals 14 residues. V was trimmed by 5 bases and J by 6 bases, leaving 16 bases between them.